A single sample gave rise to the 31 T cell receptor beta chains below, sequenced in a study of T cell responses to AZD1222 COVID-19 vaccine. Generated by immunoSEQ multiplex PCR, the TCRdb table keeps only in-frame clones and is missing some. Of roughly 120,000 clones listed, roughly 92% were seen once; the top ten hold 7.8%. Material: peripheral blood, obtained on day 0 of AZD1222 vaccination. Receptors originate from an adult in good health.

This clone was counted once. The genes are TRBV5-1 and TRBJ1-5; D call uncertain. The V end was cut by 0 bases, the J end by 7 bases, with 14 bases between. Germline CDR1 and CDR2: SGHRS and YFSETQ. The CDR3 covers 15 residues. The DNA of the CDR3 is TGCGCCAGCAGCTTGGATGGGGATCTTCGACAGCCCCAGCATTTT. It codes for CASSLDGDLRQPQHF.

Turning to this clone: It is unclear where the CDR3 begins or ends on the DNA, so no DNA is shown, and the CDR3 is as TCRdb lists it. The V and J genes are TRBV21-1 and TRBJ1-4. TRBV21-1 corresponds to a pseudogene. The CDR3 is 14 residues long, counting both termini. The CDR3 reads CAPVGGGAYEKLFF.

The chain has TRBV7-9 and TRBJ1-4; D is unclear. This CDR3 spans 16 amino acids. CDR1 and CDR2 (germline): SEHNR, FQNEAQ (reference sequence). V lost 5 bases and J lost 2, with 15 bases in between. CDR3 protein: CASSPPAGVTNEKLFF. CDR3 DNA sequence: TGTGCCAGCAGCCCCCCGGCTGGTGTCACTAATGAAAAACTGTTTTTT.

This clone was counted once. The rearrangement uses TRBV19 and TRBJ2-3, with D possibly matching TRBD2 (5 bases). Per the germline V gene, CDR1 is LNHDA and CDR2 is SQIVND (reference sequence). The CDR3 covers 15 residues. Trimming removed 6 bases at V and 2 bases at J, with 15 bases between. In DNA, the CDR3 is TGTGCCAGTAGCCACCGCGGACTCAACACAGATACGCAGTATTTT. Translation gives CASSHRGLNTDTQYF.

The CDR3: CASAPQRSGQETQYF. The CDR3 DNA sequence: TGTGCCAGTGCCCCCCAGCGGAGCGGCCAAGAGACCCAGTACTTC. This chain joins TRBV19 and TRBJ2-5; weak D call: TRBD2 (5 bases). Germline lookup yields CDR1 LNHDA and CDR2 SQIVND (reference sequence). V shed 8 bases and J shed 1 base, with 17 bases lying between them. This CDR3 contains 15 residues.

This clone was counted between two and nine times. The sample holds other DNA sequences that translate to the same CDR3. The genes are TRBV30 and TRBJ1-2; D remains unclear. CDR3 length: 12 amino acids. The germline V and J ends were trimmed by 4 bases and 0 bases, with 6 bases remaining between them. Germline V gene data show CDR1 as GTSNPN and CDR2 as SVGIG (reference sequence). CDR3 nucleotides: TGTGCCTGGACAGAGACTAACTATGGCTACACCTTC. Amino acids: CAWTETNYGYTF.

V usage is TRBV27 and J usage is TRBJ1-5; D remains ambiguous. The CDR3 consists of 14 residues. Looked up from germline, CDR1 is MNHEY and CDR2 is SMNVEV (reference sequence). V was shortened by 1 base and J by 0 bases, with 4 bases between the two germline ends. The CDR3 nucleotides read TGTGCCAGCAGTTTATTTTCTAGCAATCAGCCCCAGCATTTT. Residues: CASSLFSSNQPQHF.

V and J are TRBV28 and TRBJ1-5; 10 bases are a match to TRBD1. Looked up from germline, CDR1 is MDHEN and CDR2 is SYDVKM. With 8 bases clipped from V and 11 bases from J, the junction kept 15 bases outside the gene matches. CDR3 size: 15 residues. The CDR3 DNA reads TGTGCCAGCGGGACAGGGGCCCGTTCCGTCTGGTCCCAGCATTTT. Protein product: CASGTGARSVWSQHF. Variable domain in full (rest from reference TRBV28 and TRBJ1-5): DVKVTQSSRYLVKRTGEKVFLECVQDMDHENMFWYRQDPGLGLRLIYFSYDVKMKEKGDIPEGYSVSREKKERFSLILESASTNQTSMYLCASGTGARSVWSQHFGDGTRLSIL.

The chain carries TRBV19 and TRBJ1-1; no firm D call. Trimming removed 3 bases at V and 3 bases at J, with 8 bases between. The CDR3 spans 13 residues. Germline CDR1 is LNHDA and CDR2 is SQIVND (reference sequence). Here the CDR3 DNA reads TGTGCCAGTAGTATTGACCAGTACACTGAAGCTTTCTTT. Its protein is CASSIDQYTEAFF.

The chain recombines TRBV5-5 with TRBJ1-2; D uncertain. Trimming shortened V by 0 bases and J by 5 bases, and 17 bases separated the two germline ends. This CDR3 has 16 residues. Per the germline V gene, CDR1 is SGHKS and CDR2 is YYEKEE (reference sequence). DNA for the CDR3: TGTGCCAGCAGCTTGGCCGTGGACGAAGTAGGGTATGGCTACACCTTC. This translates into CASSLAVDEVGYGYTF.

This chain connects TRBV30 to TRBJ1-1; tentative D call: TRBD1 (5 bases). From germline, CDR1 is GTSNPN and CDR2 SVGIG (reference sequence). Trimming removed 4 bases from V and 0 bases from J, with 12 bases in between. The CDR3 is made up of 14 amino acids. The CDR3 protein is CAWIGGRMNTEAFF. The CDR3 region has the DNA TGTGCCTGGATCGGGGGACGGATGAACACTGAAGCTTTCTTT.

The rearrangement links TRBV5-6 to TRBJ1-1; maybe TRBD1 (6 bases). V was clipped by 6 bases and J by 12 bases, with 21 bases between them. In germline, CDR1 is SGHDT, CDR2 YYEEEE. CDR3 length: 13 residues. The CDR3 sequence is CASTLRGREKTFF. In nucleotides, the CDR3 is TGTGCCAGCACCCTGCGGGGGCGCGAGAAAACTTTCTTT.

This clone was seen just once. The V gene is TRBV6-5, the J gene TRBJ2-3, with TRBD2 matching 7 bases. There are 16 residues in the CDR3. V was pared by 0 bases and J by 2 bases, with 5 bases of the junction left unmatched. CDR1 is MNHEY, CDR2 SVGAGI, per germline. CDR3 sequence: CASSYSPSGVTDTQYF. For the CDR3, the DNA is TGTGCCAGCAGTTACTCGCCTAGCGGCGTCACAGATACGCAGTATTTT.

J is TRBJ2-1 and V is TRBV7-2, with 7 bases lining up with TRBD2. V dropped 2 bases and J dropped 1; count of bases not matched to a gene: 5. Germline assignment: CDR1 SGHTA and CDR2 FQGNSA. The CDR3 runs to 16 residues. CDR3 sequence: CASSLQLARSYNEQFF. CDR3 sequence (DNA): TGTGCCAGCAGCTTACAACTAGCGAGGTCCTACAATGAGCAGTTCTTC.

The genes are TRBV30 and TRBJ1-1, with D maybe TRBD1 (5 bases). V was trimmed by 4 bases and J by 3 bases, leaving 9 bases between them. The CDR3 loop spans 12 amino acids. Germline lookup yields CDR1 GTSNPN and CDR2 SVGIG (reference sequence). CDR3: CAWNRQHTEAFF. The CDR3 DNA reads TGTGCCTGGAATAGACAGCACACTGAAGCTTTCTTT.

The chain is built from TRBV4-1 and TRBJ1-6; D ambiguous. CDR3 length equals 14 residues. Germline V gives CDR1 MGHRA, CDR2 YSYEKL. Trimming took off 2 bases at V and 7 bases at J, with 9 bases between the two ends. The CDR3 region has the DNA TGCGCCAGCAGCCAACCAGATGACAATTCACCCCTCCACTTT. Translated, it gives CASSQPDDNSPLHF.

The V call is TRBV10-1, the J call TRBJ1-2, with TRBD1 matching 8 bases. CDR3 length: 12 amino acids. Unmatched junction bases numbered 1, after V lost 2 bases and J lost 8 bases. The germline V gene encodes CDR1 WNHNN and CDR2 SYGVQD (reference sequence). Written as DNA, the CDR3 is TGCGCCAGCAGTGAGACAGGGGGAGGCTACACCTTC. Its translation is CASSETGGGYTF.

The chain is built from TRBV19 and TRBJ2-2, with TRBD1 identical over 8 bases. Germline V lookup: CDR1 LNHDA, CDR2 SQIVND (reference sequence). V was clipped by 7 bases and J by 0 bases; unmatched bases: 4. This CDR3 region has 15 residues. The CDR3 nucleotides read TGTGCCAGTAAGTTGGACAGGGCGAACACCGGGGAGCTGTTTTTT. Amino acids: CASKLDRANTGELFF. Using reference TRBV19 and TRBJ2-2 for the parts outside the CDR3, the full variable domain is DGGITQSPKYLFRKEGQNVTLSCEQNLNHDAMYWYRQDPGQGLRLIYYSQIVNDFQKGDIAEGYSVSREKKESFPLTVTSAQKNPTAFYLCASKLDRANTGELFFGEGSRLTVL.

This chain links TRBV15 with TRBJ1-2; no clear D. The CDR3 runs to 14 residues. V was shortened by 6 bases and J by 8 bases, with 19 bases between the two germline ends. The germline CDR1 and CDR2 sequences are LNHNV and YYDKDF (reference sequence). CDR3 in DNA: TGTGCCACCAGTATTTACCAGGCACCCACGGGCTACACCTTC. Protein product: CATSIYQAPTGYTF.

The chain combines TRBV30 with TRBJ1-2; D is undetermined. V shed 2 bases and J shed 8 bases, with 9 bases lying between them. The CDR3 has 11 residues. Germline V lookup: CDR1 GTSNPN, CDR2 SVGIG (reference sequence). CDR3 coding DNA: TGTGCCTGGAGTATGCCTGGGGGCTACACCTTC. Its translation: CAWSMPGGYTF.

V usage is TRBV6-1 and J usage is TRBJ1-5; D gene uncertain. Trimming stripped 0 bases from V and 1 base from J, with 16 bases between. The V gene's germline CDR1 is MNHNS and CDR2 SASEGT. There are 18 residues in the CDR3. CDR3 residues: CASSEALVSPGSNQPQHF. CDR3 nucleotide sequence: TGTGCCAGCAGTGAAGCGCTAGTGAGCCCAGGCAGCAATCAGCCCCAGCATTTT.

The chain combines TRBV4-1 with TRBJ1-1, with D maybe TRBD1 (5 bases). V shed 4 bases and J shed 0 bases, with 12 bases lying between them. Germline V gene sequence: CDR1 MGHRA, CDR2 YSYEKL. There are 15 residues in the CDR3. DNA for the CDR3: TGCGCCAGCAGCCCGCAGACAGCCATGAACACTGAAGCTTTCTTT. Translation: CASSPQTAMNTEAFF.

The chain has TRBV2 and TRBJ1-6; D remains ambiguous. Germline CDR1 SNHLY, CDR2 FYNNEI. Trimming took 5 bases from V and 11 from J, leaving 7 bases between them. The CDR3 is made up of 11 amino acids. CDR3 region: CASSSFAPLHF. CDR3 DNA sequence: TGTGCCAGCAGTTCTTTTGCACCCCTCCACTTT.

The gene calls are TRBV5-1 and TRBJ2-3; 9 bases align to TRBD1. CDR1 is SGHRS, CDR2 YFSETQ, per germline. Trimming removed 2 bases from V and 0 bases from J; junction bases left unmatched: 10. The CDR3 has 18 residues. The CDR3 DNA reads as TGCGCCAGCAGCTTCGTGGGGACAGGGCGTACTAGCACAGATACGCAGTATTTT. Translating it yields CASSFVGTGRTSTDTQYF.

This clone was counted once. The chain employs TRBV7-9 and TRBJ2-1, with 8 bases matching TRBD2. V trimming: 6 bases; J trimming: 4 bases; junction bases outside the gene matches: 17. CDR3 length: 18 amino acids. CDR1 is SEHNR, CDR2 FQNEAQ, per germline (reference sequence). The DNA for the CDR3 is TGTGCCAGCAGGAAAGCCGGATCTTTTGCGGGGGGTTACAATGAGCAGTTCTTC. This translates into CASRKAGSFAGGYNEQFF.

The V and J genes are TRBV6-4 and TRBJ1-1; no reliable D call. Germline V lookup: CDR1 MRHNA, CDR2 SNTAGT. The CDR3 sequence is 12 residues long. The germline V and J ends were trimmed by 3 bases and 1 base, with 3 bases remaining between them. In DNA form, the CDR3 reads TGTGCCAGCAGTGAACCGAACACTGAAGCTTTCTTT. Its translation: CASSEPNTEAFF.

The chain has TRBV19 and TRBJ2-7; 7 bases are shared with TRBD1. The junction had 7 bases not matched to a gene; V was cut back by 6 bases and J by 5 bases. The germline CDR1 and CDR2 sequences are LNHDA and SQIVND (reference sequence). CDR3 length: 13 residues. The CDR3 DNA reads as TGTGCCAGTAGCCGACAGGGTAGCCACGAGCAGTACTTC. It codes for CASSRQGSHEQYF.

The CDR3 spells CASSRTGSWNTEAFF. As DNA, the CDR3 is TGTGCCAGCAGCAGGACAGGGTCTTGGAACACTGAAGCTTTCTTT. V is TRBV5-4 and J is TRBJ1-1, with 8 bases that match TRBD1. From germline, CDR1 is SGHNT and CDR2 YYREEE (reference sequence). The CDR3 contains 15 residues. The V and J ends lost 4 bases and 1 base, in that order; junction bases with no gene match: 6.

V usage is TRBV18 and J usage is TRBJ2-3; 8 nucleotides agree with TRBD2. This CDR3 is built from 15 residues. Germline CDR1 KGHSH, CDR2 LQKENI. The J segment lost 0 bases and the V segment lost 6 bases, leaving 5 bases of the junction unmatched. The CDR3 DNA reads TGTGCCAGCTCGATTAGCGGGACCAGCACAGATACGCAGTATTTT. It codes for CASSISGTSTDTQYF.

The J gene is TRBJ2-3, the V gene TRBV2, with TRBD1 identical over 10 bases. Trimming removed 6 bases from V and 1 base from J; junction bases left unmatched: 10. The germline gives CDR1 SNHLY, CDR2 FYNNEI. This CDR3 contains 17 residues. The CDR3 here is CASSASSGTGGTDTQYF. The CDR3 DNA follows: TGTGCCAGCAGCGCCTCCTCGGGGACAGGGGGCACAGATACGCAGTATTTT.

In DNA, the CDR3 is TGCGCCAGCAGCTTGGGGGGGCCTCGCGGAACCGGGGAGCTGTTTTTT. The encoded protein is CASSLGGPRGTGELFF. The chain recombines TRBV5-1 with TRBJ2-2; D is possibly TRBD1 (6 bases). Germline assignment: CDR1 SGHRS and CDR2 YFSETQ. The CDR3 length is 16 residues. The V gene lost 0 bases and the J gene lost 5 bases, with 14 bases spanning the gap.